The clone carrying this TCR beta chain occurred once. The sample originates from a study of shared clonotypes between healthy human individuals. Germline V gives CDR1 ENHRY, CDR2 SYGVKD. Trimming took off 4 bases at V and 1 base at J, with 14 bases between the two ends. This CDR3 has 15 residues. Produced via immunoSEQ multiplex PCR; TCRdb's table is partial and in-frame only. This sample yields about 320,000 clones, of which around 86% are seen a single time; under 20% belongs to the top ten. What was sequenced was memory CD8+ T cells sorted from blood. Subset: CD45RO+ cells pooled with CCR7-negative TemRA cells. The sequence was obtained from a man aged 18 to 29 in good health. J is TRBJ2-7 and V is TRBV10-3; either TRBD1 or TRBD2 may supply D (5 bases each). CDR3 in amino acids: CAISAMGDGSYEQYF. The CDR3 bases are TGTGCCATCAGTGCAATGGGGGACGGATCCTACGAGCAGTACTTC.